A single sample is the source of the 13 T cell receptor beta chains below, sequenced in a study of glioma-infiltrating T cells. Using RNA template, CDR3s of TCR alpha and beta were amplified with iRepertoire arm-PCR. TCRdb re-called the multiplex PCR reads through MiXCR, storing one row per CDR3 protein. Among roughly 100,000 distinct CDR3 sequences listed, around 28% were seen once. The sequenced material came from glioma tissue, nonneoplastic brain tissue, or PBMCs (not recorded which). The receptors here all came from a human donor with low-grade glioma or glioblastoma, undergoing nonglioma brain surgery, or in good health (not recorded which).

This clonotype was detected ten times or more. The rearrangement links TRBV7-2 to TRBJ1-1; a possible D gene is TRBD1 (6 bases). Per germline, CDR1 SGHTA and CDR2 FQGNSA. This CDR3 is 14 amino acids long. V lost 5 bases to trimming and J lost 4 bases, with 14 bases between them. CDR3 bases: TGTGCCAGCAGCCTACAGGGTAGCTTCACTGAAGCTTTCTTT. This encodes CASSLQGSFTEAFF.

In the case of this clonotype: Given a much more abundant clone one base away, this may be a read error. V gene TRBV28 combines with J gene TRBJ1-2; D is uncertain. V lost 3 bases, J lost 8 bases, and 19 bases lay in between. The CDR3 contains 15 residues. Germline V gene lookup returns CDR1 MDHEN and CDR2 SYDVKM. CDR3 coding DNA: TGTGCCAGCAGTTTTAATTCGGGCCCCCTCAGGGGCTACACCTTC. Residues: CASSFNSGPLRGYTF.

This clonotype was seen at least ten times. The V gene is TRBV27, the J gene TRBJ2-5; no reliable D call. This CDR3 is 15 amino acids long. V lost 2 bases to trimming and J lost 2 bases, with 12 bases between them. Germline CDR1 and CDR2: MNHEY and SMNVEV (reference sequence). The CDR3 DNA reads as TGTGCCAGCAGTTTAAATATCAGATTTCAAGAGACCCAGTACTTC. Its translation is CASSLNIRFQETQYF.

This clonotype has a count of ten or more. The genes are TRBV6-6 and TRBJ2-7; D not resolved. Between the trimmed V and J ends, which lost 0 bases and 0 bases, there was a span of 6 bases. Per the germline V gene, CDR1 is MNHNY and CDR2 is SVGAGI (reference sequence). The CDR3 totals 14 residues. The CDR3 loop is CASSYSRSSYEQYF. The DNA of the CDR3 is TGTGCCAGCAGTTACTCTAGGAGCTCCTACGAGCAGTACTTC.

Note on this clonotype: A much larger clone differs from this one at a single base, so this may be a read error. The DNA of the CDR3 is TGTGCCATCAACCCGAAGGGGACAAGAAGTGAAAAACTGTTTTTT. Its translation: CAINPKGTRSEKLFF. This rearrangement joins TRBV27 to TRBJ1-4, with TRBD1 as a possible D gene (6 bases). Germline CDR1 and CDR2: MNHEY and SMNVEV (reference sequence). The CDR3 runs 15 residues. Trimming took 10 bases from V and 7 from J, leaving 22 bases between them.

Worth noting for this clonotype: This may be a read error, as it is one base from a much larger clone. V usage is TRBV3-1 and J usage is TRBJ2-3; D gene ambiguous. The CDR3 extends over 14 amino acids. Germline V gives CDR1 LGHDT, CDR2 YNNKEL (reference sequence). V was shortened by 0 bases and J by 2 bases, with 6 bases between the two germline ends. The CDR3 DNA reads TGTGCCAGCAGCCAAGAGACCAACACAGATACGCAGTATTTT. This encodes CASSQETNTDTQYF.

This clonotype has only a few counts. The genes are TRBV11-2 and TRBJ2-3; 7 bases are a match to TRBD2. This CDR3 is 17 amino acids long. CDR1 and CDR2 from the germline V gene are SGHAT and FQNNGV. The J segment lost 0 bases and the V segment lost 3 bases, leaving 9 bases of the junction unmatched. This chain's CDR3 is CASSFVGGSTSTDTQYF. The CDR3 DNA reads TGTGCCAGCAGCTTCGTCGGGGGGAGTACTAGCACAGATACGCAGTATTTT.

This clonotype was picked up a small number of times. This rearrangement joins TRBV18 to TRBJ2-3; D gene uncertain. The germline V and J ends were trimmed by 1 base and 1 base, with 3 bases remaining between them. The CDR3 consists of 13 residues. Germline loops: CDR1 KGHSH, CDR2 LQKENI. CDR3: CASSPRGTDTQYF. The DNA of the CDR3 is TGTGCCAGCTCACCACGGGGCACAGATACGCAGTATTTT.

This clonotype showed up many times. CDR3 DNA: TGCAGTGCTAGGGCCGAAACTTCGGGGACTGTAGATACGCAGTATTTT. This codes for CSARAETSGTVDTQYF. V and J are TRBV20-1 and TRBJ2-3, with a tentative D call TRBD2 (6 bases). The CDR3 totals 16 residues. V lost 3 bases and J 5 bases, leaving 21 bases between the germline ends. Germline assignment: CDR1 DFQATT and CDR2 SNEGSKA (reference sequence).

This clonotype was detected many times. The chain employs TRBV27 and TRBJ2-1; unclear D gene. Germline V gene data show CDR1 as MNHEY and CDR2 as SMNVEV (reference sequence). The CDR3 is made up of 15 amino acids. V shed 6 bases and J shed 0 bases, with 12 bases lying between them. As DNA, the CDR3 is TGTGCCAGCAGCCTTCCCCAAAGCTCCTACAATGAGCAGTTCTTC. This gives the protein CASSLPQSSYNEQFF.

The chain carries TRBV12-5 and TRBJ1-3; D unclear. The V end was cut by 7 bases, the J end by 4 bases, with 11 bases between. Germline CDR1 reads LGHNT; CDR2 reads FRNRAP. CDR3 size: 13 residues. The CDR3 nucleotides read TGTGCTAGTGCCCGGGCGGGAGGAAACACCATATATTTT. Amino acid sequence: CASARAGGNTIYF.

This clonotype has ten or more counts. The rearrangement joins TRBV14 to TRBJ1-3, with D uncertain. The CDR3 is made up of 14 amino acids. Germline assignment: CDR1 SGHDN and CDR2 FVKESK. V lost 4 bases, J lost 2 bases, and 9 bases lay in between. The CDR3 sequence is CASSPWEPGNTIYF. CDR3 in DNA: TGTGCCAGCAGCCCGTGGGAACCTGGAAACACCATATATTTT.

Regarding this clonotype: At one boundary the junction diverges from the germline segment, which might be a read error. This sequence joins TRBV4-1 and TRBJ2-7; D not certain. CDR1 and CDR2 from the germline V gene are MGHRA and YSYEKL. The CDR3 extends over 15 amino acids. This CDR3 reads CASGQAILPSYEQYF. The DNA of the CDR3 is TGCGCCAGCGGCCAAGCGATACTCCCGTCCTACGAGCAGTACTTC.